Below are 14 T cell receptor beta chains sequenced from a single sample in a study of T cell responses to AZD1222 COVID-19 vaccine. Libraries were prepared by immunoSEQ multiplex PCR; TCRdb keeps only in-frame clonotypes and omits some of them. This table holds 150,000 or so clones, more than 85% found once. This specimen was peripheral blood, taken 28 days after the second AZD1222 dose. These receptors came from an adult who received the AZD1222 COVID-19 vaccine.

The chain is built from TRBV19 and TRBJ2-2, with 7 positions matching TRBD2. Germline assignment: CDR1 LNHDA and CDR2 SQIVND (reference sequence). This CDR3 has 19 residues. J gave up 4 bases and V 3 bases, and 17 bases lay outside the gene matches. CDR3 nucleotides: TGTGCCAGTAGTATTACGGTTTTGAGGGCGGGGGTCCGCACCGGGGAGCTGTTTTTT. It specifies CASSITVLRAGVRTGELFF.

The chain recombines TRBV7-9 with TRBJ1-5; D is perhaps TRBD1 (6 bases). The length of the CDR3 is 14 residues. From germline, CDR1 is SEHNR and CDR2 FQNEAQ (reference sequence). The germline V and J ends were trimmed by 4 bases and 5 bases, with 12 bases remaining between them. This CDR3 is CASSSQQGDQPQHF. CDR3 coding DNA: TGTGCCAGCAGCTCTCAACAGGGCGATCAGCCCCAGCATTTT.

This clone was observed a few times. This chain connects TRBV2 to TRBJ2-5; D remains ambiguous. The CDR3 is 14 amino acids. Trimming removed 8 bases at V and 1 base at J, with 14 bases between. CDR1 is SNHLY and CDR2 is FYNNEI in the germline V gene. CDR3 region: CASATVTRQETQYF. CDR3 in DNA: TGTGCCAGCGCGACGGTAACCCGCCAAGAGACCCAGTACTTC.

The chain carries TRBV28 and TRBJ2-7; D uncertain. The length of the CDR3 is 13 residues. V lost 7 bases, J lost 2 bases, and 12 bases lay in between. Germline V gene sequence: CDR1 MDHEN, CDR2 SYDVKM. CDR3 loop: CASTKVLTYEQYF. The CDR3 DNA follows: TGTGCCAGCACGAAGGTACTTACCTACGAGCAGTACTTC.

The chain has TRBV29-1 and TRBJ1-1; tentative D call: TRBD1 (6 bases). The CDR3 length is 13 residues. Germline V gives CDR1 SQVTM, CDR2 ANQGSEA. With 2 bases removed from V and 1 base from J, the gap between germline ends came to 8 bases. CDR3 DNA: TGCAGCGTTGAACCGACAGGGAACACTGAAGCTTTCTTT. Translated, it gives CSVEPTGNTEAFF.

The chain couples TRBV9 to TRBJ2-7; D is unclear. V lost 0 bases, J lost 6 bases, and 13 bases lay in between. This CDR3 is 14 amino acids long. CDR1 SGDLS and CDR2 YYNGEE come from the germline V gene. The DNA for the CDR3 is TGTGCCAGCAGCGTAGTAAGTGAGACGGGCGAGCAGTACTTC. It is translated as CASSVVSETGEQYF. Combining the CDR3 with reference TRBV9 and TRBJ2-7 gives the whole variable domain DSGVTQTPKHLITATGQRVTLRCSPRSGDLSVYWYQQSLDQGLQFLIQYYNGEERAKGNILERFSAQQFPDLHSELNLSSLELGDSALYFCASSVVSETGEQYFGPGTRLTVT.

The CDR3 reads CASSLTLGSEQYF. The CDR3 coding sequence is TGTGCCAGCAGCTTAACGCTGGGGAGCGAGCAGTACTTC. V and J are TRBV7-3 and TRBJ2-7, with a weak D call TRBD2 (5 bases). From germline, CDR1 is SGHTA and CDR2 FQGTGA. V was trimmed by 0 bases and J by 6 bases, leaving 9 bases between them. This CDR3 is built from 13 residues.

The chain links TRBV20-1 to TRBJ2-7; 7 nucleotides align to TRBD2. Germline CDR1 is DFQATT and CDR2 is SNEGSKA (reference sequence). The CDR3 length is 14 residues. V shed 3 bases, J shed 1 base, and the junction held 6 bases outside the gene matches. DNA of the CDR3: TGCAGTGCTAGTTATCTAGCGGATTCCTACGAGCAGTACTTC. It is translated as CSASYLADSYEQYF.

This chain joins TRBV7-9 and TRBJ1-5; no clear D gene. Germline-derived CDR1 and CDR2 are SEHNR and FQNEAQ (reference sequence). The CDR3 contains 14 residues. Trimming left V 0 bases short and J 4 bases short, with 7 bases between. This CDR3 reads CASSLAGENQPQHF. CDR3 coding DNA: TGTGCCAGCAGCTTAGCTGGCGAGAATCAGCCCCAGCATTTT.

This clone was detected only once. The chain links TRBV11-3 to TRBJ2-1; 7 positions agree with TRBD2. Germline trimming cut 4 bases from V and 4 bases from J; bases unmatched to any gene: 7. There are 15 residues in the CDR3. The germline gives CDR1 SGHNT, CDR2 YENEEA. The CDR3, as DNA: TGTGCCAGCAGCTCTGTAGCGGGCGGTTACAATGAGCAGTTCTTC. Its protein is CASSSVAGGYNEQFF.

The CDR3 bases are TGTGCCAGTCGCTACGAAGGGACAAACTATAATTCACCCCTCCACTTT. Its protein is CASRYEGTNYNSPLHF. The J gene is TRBJ1-6, the V gene TRBV18; D may be TRBD1 (6 bases). Germline V gene data show CDR1 as KGHSH and CDR2 as LQKENI. V was pared by 9 bases and J by 3 bases, with 18 bases between. The CDR3 spans 16 residues.

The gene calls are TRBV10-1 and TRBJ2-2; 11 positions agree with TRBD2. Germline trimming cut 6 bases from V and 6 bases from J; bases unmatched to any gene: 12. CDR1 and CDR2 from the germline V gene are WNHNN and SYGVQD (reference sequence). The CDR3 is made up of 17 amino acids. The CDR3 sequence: CASSLTSGRMKPGELFF. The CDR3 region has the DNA TGCGCCAGCAGCCTCACTAGCGGGAGAATGAAGCCCGGGGAGCTGTTTTTT.

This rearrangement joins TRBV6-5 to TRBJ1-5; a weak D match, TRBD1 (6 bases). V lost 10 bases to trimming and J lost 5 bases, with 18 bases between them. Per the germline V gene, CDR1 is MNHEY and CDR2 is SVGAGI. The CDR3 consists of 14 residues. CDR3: CATKEGGGHQPQHF. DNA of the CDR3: TGTGCCACCAAGGAGGGGGGTGGTCATCAGCCCCAGCATTTT.

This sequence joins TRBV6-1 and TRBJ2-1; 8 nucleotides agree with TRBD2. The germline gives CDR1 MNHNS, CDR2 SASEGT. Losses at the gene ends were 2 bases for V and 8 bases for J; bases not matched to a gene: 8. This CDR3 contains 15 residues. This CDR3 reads CASSELVAGRDEQFF. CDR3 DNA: TGTGCCAGCAGTGAATTGGTAGCGGGGCGGGATGAGCAGTTCTTC.